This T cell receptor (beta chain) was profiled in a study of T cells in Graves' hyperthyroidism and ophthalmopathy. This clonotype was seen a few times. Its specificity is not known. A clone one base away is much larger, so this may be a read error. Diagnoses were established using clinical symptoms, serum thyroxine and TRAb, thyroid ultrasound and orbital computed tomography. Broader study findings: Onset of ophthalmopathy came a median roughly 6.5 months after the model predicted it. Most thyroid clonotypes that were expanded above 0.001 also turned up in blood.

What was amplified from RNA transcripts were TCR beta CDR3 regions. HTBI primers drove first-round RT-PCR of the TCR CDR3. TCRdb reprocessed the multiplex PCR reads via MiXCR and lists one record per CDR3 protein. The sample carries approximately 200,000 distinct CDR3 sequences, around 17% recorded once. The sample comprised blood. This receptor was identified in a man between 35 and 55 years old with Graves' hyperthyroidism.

The CDR3 DNA reads as TGTGCCTGGAGCAGGGGCTCGGGGACTGAAGCTTTCTTT. Translated: CAWSRGSGTEAFF. The J gene is TRBJ1-1, the V gene TRBV30, with D perhaps matching TRBD1 (6 bases). This CDR3 has 13 residues. Germline-derived CDR1 and CDR2 are GTSNPN and SVGIG (reference sequence). V was pared by 3 bases and J by 5 bases, with 13 bases between. The full variable domain, completed using reference TRBV30 and TRBJ1-1, is SQTIHQWPATLVQPVGSPLSLECTVEGTSNPNLYWYRQAAGRGLQLLFYSVGIGQISSEVPQNLSASRPQDRQFILSSKKLLLSDSGFYLCAWSRGSGTEAFFGQGTRLTVV.